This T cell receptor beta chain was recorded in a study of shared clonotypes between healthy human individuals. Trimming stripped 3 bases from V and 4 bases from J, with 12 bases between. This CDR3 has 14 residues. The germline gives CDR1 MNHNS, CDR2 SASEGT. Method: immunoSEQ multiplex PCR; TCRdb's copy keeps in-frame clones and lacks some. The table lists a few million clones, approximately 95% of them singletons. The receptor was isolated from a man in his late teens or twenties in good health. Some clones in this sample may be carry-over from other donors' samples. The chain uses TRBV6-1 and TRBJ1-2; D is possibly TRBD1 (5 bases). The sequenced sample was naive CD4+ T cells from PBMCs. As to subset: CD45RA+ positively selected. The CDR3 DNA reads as TGTGCCAGCAGTGAGGGTTGGGGGGGCTATGGCTACACCTTC. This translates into CASSEGWGGYGYTF.